This passage covers 17 T cell receptor beta chains from one sample sequenced in a study of T cells in Graves' hyperthyroidism and ophthalmopathy. RNA transcripts yielded amplified TCR beta CDR3 regions. The HTBI primer set served for first-round RT-PCR of the TCR CDR3. TCRdb processed the multiplex PCR reads anew with MiXCR; each CDR3 protein has one entry. The sample has some 720,000 distinct CDR3 sequences; 16% are singletons. The sample was blood. These receptors originate from a young man with Graves' hyperthyroidism.

The chain links TRBV11-1 to TRBJ2-3, with 9 bases lining up with TRBD2. CDR1 is SGHAT, CDR2 FQDESV, per germline (reference sequence). Trimming at V came to 2 bases and at J to 0 bases, leaving 3 bases not matched to a gene. This CDR3 spans 16 amino acids. CDR3 region: CASSLIAGESTDTQYF. Written as DNA, the CDR3 is TGTGCCAGCAGCTTAATAGCGGGAGAAAGCACAGATACGCAGTATTTT.

The chain recombines TRBV7-9 with TRBJ2-1; perhaps TRBD2 as D (6 bases). Trimming removed 7 bases at V and 4 bases at J, with 14 bases between. CDR3 length: 14 residues. Germline V gene data show CDR1 as SEHNR and CDR2 as FQNEAQ (reference sequence). CDR3 in DNA: TGTGCCAGCAATGGAGGGTTAGGTTACAATGAGCAGTTCTTC. Translation: CASNGGLGYNEQFF.

Of note for this clonotype: With a much larger clone just one base away, this may be a read error. V and J are TRBV30 and TRBJ2-3; 11 nucleotides align to TRBD1. The CDR3 totals 18 residues. CDR1 is GTSNPN, CDR2 SVGIG, per germline (reference sequence). CDR3 bases: TGTGCCTGGAGACCGGGACAGGGGGTTACCTCTGGCACAGATACGCGGTATTTT. This codes for CAWRPGQGVTSGTDTRYF.

The V call is TRBV20-1, the J call TRBJ1-2, with a tentative D call TRBD1 (5 bases). Trimming shortened V by 1 base and J by 0 bases, and 9 bases separated the two germline ends. The CDR3 extends over 14 amino acids. CDR1 is DFQATT, CDR2 SNEGSKA, per germline (reference sequence). The CDR3 sequence is CSARGTLANYGYTF. CDR3 sequence (DNA): TGCAGTGCTAGAGGGACACTAGCTAACTATGGCTACACCTTC.

The CDR3: CSALRAPLREKLFF. The CDR3, as DNA: TGCAGTGCTTTAAGGGCCCCGTTGAGAGAAAAACTGTTTTTT. The chain couples TRBV20-1 to TRBJ1-4; the D is unclear. This CDR3 has 14 residues. Deletions cut 5 bases from V and 8 bases from J, with 18 bases between. Germline V CDR1 and CDR2: DFQATT, SNEGSKA (reference sequence).

The chain carries TRBV4-3 and TRBJ2-3; 7 nucleotides match TRBD2. Germline trimming cut 0 bases from V and 2 bases from J; bases unmatched to any gene: 8. Per germline, CDR1 LGHNA and CDR2 YSLEER. The CDR3 contains 17 residues. The CDR3 nucleotides read TGCGCCAGCAGCCAAGATCACGGGGGGACTAACACAGATACGCAGTATTTT. Encoded protein: CASSQDHGGTNTDTQYF.

This clonotype has a handful of counts. As DNA, the CDR3 is TGTGCCAGCAGCCCCCACGTGAGGGCGGGAGGAAATGAGCAGTTCTTC. Translating it yields CASSPHVRAGGNEQFF. The V call is TRBV4-2, the J call TRBJ2-1, with 8 bases matching TRBD2. The CDR3 covers 16 residues. The V segment lost 4 bases and the J segment 7 bases; nucleotides outside the gene matches: 12. CDR1 is LGHNA, CDR2 YNFKEQ, per germline.

The chain is built from TRBV2 and TRBJ1-2, with 7 bases lining up with TRBD1. CDR1 is SNHLY, CDR2 FYNNEI, per germline. This CDR3 is 13 amino acids long. The V gene end was trimmed by 6 bases and the J gene end by 5 bases; junction bases not matched to a gene: 6. The DNA for the CDR3 is TGTGCCAGCAGAGCGGGGACAGCGTATGGCTACACCTTC. This encodes CASRAGTAYGYTF.

This clonotype was counted a few times. An end of the junction does not agree with germline; a read error may underlie this. The rearrangement links TRBV28 to TRBJ1-2; D might be TRBD1 (6 bases). Germline values: CDR1 MDHEN, CDR2 SYDVKM. The CDR3 spans 16 residues. Here the CDR3 DNA reads TGTGCCAGCAGTACAAGGGGGGACACCTGGGCCTATCGCTACACCTTC. Translation gives CASSTRGDTWAYRYTF.

CDR3 in DNA: TGTGCCAGTAGTATCTCCGCCAAAAACATTCAGTACTTC. Its translation: CASSISAKNIQYF. The chain joins TRBV19 to TRBJ2-4; D is unresolved. Germline CDR1 LNHDA, CDR2 SQIVND (reference sequence). The CDR3 consists of 13 residues. V gave up 3 bases and J gave up 1 base, with 4 bases separating them.

In its sample, this clonotype was seen once. The V call is TRBV20-1, the J call TRBJ1-4, with 7 bases fitting TRBD1. The V gene end was trimmed by 0 bases and the J gene end by 8 bases; junction bases not matched to a gene: 6. The length of the CDR3 is 14 residues. The germline CDR1 and CDR2 sequences are DFQATT and SNEGSKA (reference sequence). The DNA for the CDR3 is TGCAGTGCTAGAGATCCAGGGGGTGGCGAAAAACTGTTTTTT. It yields the protein CSARDPGGGEKLFF.

This clonotype was counted between two and nine times. This rearrangement joins TRBV14 to TRBJ2-6, with D unclear. The germline gives CDR1 SGHDN, CDR2 FVKESK. Trimming removed 0 bases from V and 2 bases from J, with 11 bases in between. The CDR3 is 17 amino acids. For the CDR3, the DNA is TGTGCCAGCAGCCAAGAAATTGGTCTAACTGGGGCCAACGTCCTGACTTTC. Translation gives CASSQEIGLTGANVLTF.

This clonotype occurred many times. This sequence joins TRBV18 and TRBJ2-3; no clear D. Deletions cut 0 bases from V and 3 bases from J, with 7 bases between. Germline V lookup: CDR1 KGHSH, CDR2 LQKENI. The CDR3 has 14 residues. The CDR3 here is CASSPPQPTDTQYF. Here the CDR3 DNA reads TGTGCCAGCTCACCACCCCAGCCGACAGATACGCAGTATTTT.

This clonotype was found a few times. The rearrangement joins TRBV20-1 to TRBJ2-5; D is uncertain. Germline values: CDR1 DFQATT, CDR2 SNEGSKA (reference sequence). The CDR3 sequence is 12 residues long. V shed 7 bases and J shed 3 bases, with 12 bases lying between them. The CDR3 DNA follows: TGCAGTGGAGGCGAAGGTGAAGAGACCCAGTACTTC. Residues: CSGGEGEETQYF.

The J gene is TRBJ2-1, the V gene TRBV6-1; 9 bases map to TRBD2. V was clipped by 6 bases and J by 1 base; unmatched bases: 7. This CDR3 is built from 16 residues. The germline CDR1 and CDR2 sequences are MNHNS and SASEGT. The CDR3 spells CASSHLAGPSYNEQFF. The CDR3 nucleotides read TGTGCCAGCAGCCACCTAGCGGGACCGTCCTACAATGAGCAGTTCTTC.

A few counts support this clonotype. This rearrangement joins TRBV28 to TRBJ1-5; maybe TRBD1 (5 bases). The V gene lost 2 bases and the J gene lost 0 bases, with 17 bases spanning the gap. The CDR3 spans 18 residues. The germline CDR1 and CDR2 sequences are MDHEN and SYDVKM. The CDR3 sequence is CASSLGGVRGYSNQPQHF. CDR3 sequence (DNA): TGTGCCAGCAGTTTAGGGGGGGTCCGGGGCTATAGCAATCAGCCCCAGCATTTT.

The CDR3 DNA reads as TGTGCCAGCAGCTCTCGAGTTCCCCCTCTAGCGGCCCGCACAGATACGCAGTATTTT. Its protein is CASSSRVPPLAARTDTQYF. The rearrangement joins TRBV7-2 to TRBJ2-3, with 7 bases that match TRBD2. Germline CDR1 reads SGHTA; CDR2 reads FQGNSA. J gave up 1 base and V 4 bases, and 17 bases lay outside the gene matches. This CDR3 is 19 amino acids long. The full variable domain, completed using reference TRBV7-2 and TRBJ2-3, is GAGVSQSPSNKVTEKGKDVELRCDPISGHTALYWYRQSLGQGLEFLIYFQGNSAPDKSGLPSDRFSAERTGGSVSTLTIQRTQQEDSAVYLCASSSRVPPLAARTDTQYFGPGTRLTVL.